This is a list of T cell receptor beta chains from one sample in a study of cytomegalovirus exposure and HLA in healthy donors. The repertoire was sequenced with immunoSEQ multiplex PCR; TCRdb's copy has only in-frame clones and lacks some. The repertoire holds around 140,000 clones, with around four fifths as singletons. Material for sequencing was PBMCs. These receptors came from a male donor in good health and CMV-seronegative. Each CDR3 is given with its conserved first and last residue. The size of a clone is reported for some rows only, either as once, few or many, or as a class for expanded clones.

V: TRBV4-1
length: 15
size: .
CDR3: CASSQDLDRAGELFF

V: TRBV7-3
length: 15
size: few
CDR3: CASSLHGGANTEAFF

V: TRBV4-3
length: 14
size: .
CDR3: CASSQDLGGLQQFF

V: TRBV28
length: 18
size: .
CDR3: CASSFGQGLISVGSPLHF

V: TRBV6-1
length: 15
size: .
CDR3: CATRTYTRQGEKLFF

V: TRBV6-5
length: 14
size: .
CDR3: CASREGSSYNEQFF

V: TRBV30
length: 15
size: .
CDR3: CAWSPSSGRPYEQYF

V: TRBV28
length: 14
size: .
CDR3: CASSFRGSVYGYTF

V: TRBV18
length: 13
size: .
CDR3: CASSPNGGETQYF

V: TRBV28
length: 12
size: once
CDR3: CASTHSGNEQYF

V: TRBV11-2
length: 13
size: .
CDR3: CASSLERVYEQYF

V: TRBV18
length: 15
size: .
CDR3: CASSPGMLSTETQYF

V: TRBV5-5
length: 15
size: once
CDR3: CASSLVGSSYNEQFF

V: TRBV9
length: 15
size: once
CDR3: CASSVGVGQSYGYTF

V: TRBV28
length: 14
size: .
CDR3: CASSSTGGGEKLFF

V: TRBV4-3
length: 13
size: .
CDR3: CASSHSGGNTQYF

V: TRBV11-2
length: 17
size: .
CDR3: CASSPPGTRGSYNEQFF

V: TRBV11-2
length: 14
size: once
CDR3: CASSLAAGGPGYTF

V: TRBV5-4
length: 14
size: few
CDR3: CASSLAGGDEKLFF

V: TRBV7-2
length: 12
size: .
CDR3: CASSPLGGAQYF

V: TRBV7-2
length: 16
size: .
CDR3: CASSLAAQGRGETQYF

V: TRBV21-1
length: 18
size: once
CDR3: CASSKGATGFLANTEAFF

V: TRBV29-1
length: 11
size: .
CDR3: CSVGGGTGQYF